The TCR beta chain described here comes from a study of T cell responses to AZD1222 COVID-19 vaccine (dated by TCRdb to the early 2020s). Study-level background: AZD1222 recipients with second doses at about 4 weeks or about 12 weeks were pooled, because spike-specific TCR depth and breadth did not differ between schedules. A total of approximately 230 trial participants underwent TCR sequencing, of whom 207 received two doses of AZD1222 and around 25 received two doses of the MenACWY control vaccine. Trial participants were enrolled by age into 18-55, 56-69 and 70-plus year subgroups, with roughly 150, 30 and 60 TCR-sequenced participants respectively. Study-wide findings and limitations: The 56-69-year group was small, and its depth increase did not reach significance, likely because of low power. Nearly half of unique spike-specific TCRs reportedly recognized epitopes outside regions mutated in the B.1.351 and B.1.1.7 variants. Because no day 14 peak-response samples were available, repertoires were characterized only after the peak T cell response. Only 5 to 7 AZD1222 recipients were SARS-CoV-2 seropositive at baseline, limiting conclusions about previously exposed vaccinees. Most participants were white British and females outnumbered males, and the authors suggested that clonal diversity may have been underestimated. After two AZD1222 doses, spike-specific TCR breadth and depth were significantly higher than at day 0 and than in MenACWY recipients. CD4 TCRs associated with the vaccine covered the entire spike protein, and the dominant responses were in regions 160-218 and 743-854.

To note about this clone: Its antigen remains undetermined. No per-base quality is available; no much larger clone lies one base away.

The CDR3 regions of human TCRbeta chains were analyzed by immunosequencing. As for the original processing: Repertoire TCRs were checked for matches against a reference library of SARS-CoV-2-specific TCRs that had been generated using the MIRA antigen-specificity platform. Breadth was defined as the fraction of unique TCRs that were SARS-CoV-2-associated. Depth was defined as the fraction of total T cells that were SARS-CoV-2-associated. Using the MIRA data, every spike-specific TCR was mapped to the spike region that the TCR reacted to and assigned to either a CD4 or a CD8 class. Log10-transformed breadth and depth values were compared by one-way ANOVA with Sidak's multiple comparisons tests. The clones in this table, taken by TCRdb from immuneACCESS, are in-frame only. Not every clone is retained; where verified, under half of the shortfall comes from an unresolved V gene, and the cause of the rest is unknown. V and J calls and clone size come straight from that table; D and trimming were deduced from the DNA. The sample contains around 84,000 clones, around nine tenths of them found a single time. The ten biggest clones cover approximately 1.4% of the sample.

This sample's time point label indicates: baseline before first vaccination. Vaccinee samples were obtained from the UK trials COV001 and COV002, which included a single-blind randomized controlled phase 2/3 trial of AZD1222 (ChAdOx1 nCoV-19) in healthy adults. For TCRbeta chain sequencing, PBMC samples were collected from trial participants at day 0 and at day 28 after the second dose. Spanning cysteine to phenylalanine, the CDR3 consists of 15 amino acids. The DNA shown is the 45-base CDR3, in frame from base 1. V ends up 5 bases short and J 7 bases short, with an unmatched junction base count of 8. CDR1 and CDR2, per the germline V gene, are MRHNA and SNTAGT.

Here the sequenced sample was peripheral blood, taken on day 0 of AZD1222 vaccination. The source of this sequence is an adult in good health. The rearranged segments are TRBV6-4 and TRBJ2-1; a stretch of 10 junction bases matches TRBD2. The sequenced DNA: TGTGCCAGCAGTCCCCGAGCGGGAGGGGTGAATGAGCAGTTCTTC. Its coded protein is CASSPRAGGVNEQFF.